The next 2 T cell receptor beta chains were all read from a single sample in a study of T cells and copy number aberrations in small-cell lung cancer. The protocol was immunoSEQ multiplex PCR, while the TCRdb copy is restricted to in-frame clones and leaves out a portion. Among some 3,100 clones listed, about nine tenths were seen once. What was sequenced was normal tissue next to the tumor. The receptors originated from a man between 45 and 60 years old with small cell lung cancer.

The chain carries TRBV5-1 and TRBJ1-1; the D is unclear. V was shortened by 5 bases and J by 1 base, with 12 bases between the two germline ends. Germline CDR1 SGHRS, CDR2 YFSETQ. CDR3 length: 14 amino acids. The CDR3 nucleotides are TGCGCCAGCAGTTCACAACCCTCGAACACTGAAGCTTTCTTT. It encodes CASSSQPSNTEAFF.

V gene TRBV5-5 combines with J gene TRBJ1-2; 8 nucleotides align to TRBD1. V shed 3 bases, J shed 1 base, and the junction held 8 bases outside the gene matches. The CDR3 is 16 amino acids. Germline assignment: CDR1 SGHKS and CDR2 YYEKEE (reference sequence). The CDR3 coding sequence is TGTGCCAGCAGCTCACCCAGGGGGCTGGATAACTATGGCTACACCTTC. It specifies CASSSPRGLDNYGYTF.